These T cell receptor beta chains were read from a single sample in a study of blood T cells in healthy people across ages. TCRdb ran MiXCR on the 5' RACE reads and lists one entry per CDR3 protein. The sample has over 300,000 distinct CDR3 sequences, about half seen once. The sample comprised blood. These receptors originate from a man aged 55 to 70 in good health. The CDR3 runs from the conserved cysteine through the conserved F or W. A D gene is named only where the DNA matches it firmly. Clone size is shown for a subset of rows, as once, few, many or a class of expanded clone.

clone_size j_call d_call v_call cdr3_nt cdr3_aa
. TRBJ2-5 TRBD2 TRBV9 TGTGCCAGCAGCGTTGGCTCCCGGGAGGCCCAGTACTTC CASSVGSREAQYF
. TRBJ1-2 . TRBV30 TGTGCCAGCCCCCGGGTTTGGAATGGCTACACCTTC CASPRVWNGYTF
. TRBJ2-7 TRBD1 TRBV27 TGTGCCAGCAGAGGAACCCGGGACAGGGGTCACGAGCAGTACTTC CASRGTRDRGHEQYF
. TRBJ2-5 TRBD1 TRBV20-1 TGCAGTGCTACATCACAGGGGGATCAGCCCCAGTACTTC CSATSQGDQPQYF
. TRBJ2-1 . TRBV6-6 TGTGCCACCGCAAACCGGGACTTTTACAATGAGCAGTTCTTC CATANRDFYNEQFF
many TRBJ2-7 . TRBV5-1 TGTGCCAGCAGCTTAATGGGGGAGCAGTACTTC CASSLMGEQYF
. TRBJ2-3 TRBD2 TRBV7-3 TGTGCCAGCAGCTTAATGTCGGCGGGAGGCACAGATACGCAGTATTTT CASSLMSAGGTDTQYF
. TRBJ2-3 TRBD1 TRBV7-9 TGTGCCAGCAGCTATGACAGGGACACAGATACGCAGTATTTT CASSYDRDTDTQYF
. TRBJ1-6 . TRBV4-2 TGTGCCAGCAGCCAAGGGTATTTCGATTCACCCCTCCACTTT CASSQGYFDSPLHF
few TRBJ2-7 . TRBV6-2/TRBV6-3 TGTGCCAGCAGTGACGCCGAAGATGGCGAGCAGTACTTC CASSDAEDGEQYF
few TRBJ2-5 TRBD2 TRBV20-1 TGCAGTGCATCCAGTCACGGGGGGGGCGGGGAGACCCAGTACTTC CSASSHGGGGETQYF
. TRBJ2-1 . TRBV11-1 TGTGCCAGCAGCTCCCAGGCCGCGACCAATGAGCAGTTCTTC CASSSQAATNEQFF
. TRBJ2-7 TRBD2 TRBV7-8 TGTGCCAGCAGCTTAGTGGGAGCGGGAGACTCCTGCGAGCAGTACTTC CASSLVGAGDSCEQYF
. TRBJ1-4 . TRBV7-9 TGTGCCAGCAGCGGCCGGACCGGGACTAATGAAAAACTGTTTTTT CASSGRTGTNEKLFF
few TRBJ2-7 TRBD2 TRBV5-1 TGCGCCAGCAGCTTGGTCTCGGGGACTAGCGGGGGTTACGAGCAGTACTTC CASSLVSGTSGGYEQYF
. TRBJ2-7 . TRBV5-1 TGCGCCAGCAGCGACATGACAGGCTACGAGCAGTACTTC CASSDMTGYEQYF
few TRBJ2-7 TRBD1 TRBV6-2/TRBV6-3 TGTGCCAGCAGTGTGGGACAGGGAAACGAGCAGTACTTC CASSVGQGNEQYF
. TRBJ2-1 . TRBV7-3 TGTGCCAGCAGCTTAAACAGAAACAATGAGCAGTTCTTC CASSLNRNNEQFF
. TRBJ2-4 . TRBV4-2 TGTGCCAGCAGCCAAGAGCCCGAGAAAAACATTCAGTACTTC CASSQEPEKNIQYF
. TRBJ2-7 . TRBV25-1 TGTGCCAGCAGCGCGGCGGGGTTCCGCTCCTACGAGCAGTACTTC CASSAAGFRSYEQYF
few TRBJ2-5 TRBD2 TRBV4-3 TGCGCCAGCAGCCAAAGATGGGATGGGATTAGCGGGAGGAAATCAGAGACCCAGTACTTC CASSQRWDGISGRKSETQYF
many TRBJ2-5 TRBD2 TRBV27 TGTGCCAGCAGTTTCCTGGGGAGGGGAGAGACCCAGTACTTC CASSFLGRGETQYF
few TRBJ1-2 . TRBV12-3/TRBV12-4 TGTGCCAGCAGACGGACTCCCGGCTATGGCTACACCTTC CASRRTPGYGYTF
. TRBJ1-2 . TRBV30 TGTGCCGGGAGTGGTACAGCCTATGGCTACACCTTC CAGSGTAYGYTF
. TRBJ1-1 TRBD1 TRBV12-3/TRBV12-4 TGTGCCAGCAGTCGGGACAGGGGGATGGCTTTCTTT CASSRDRGMAFF
few TRBJ1-2 . TRBV20-1 TGCAGTTCGAGGGGGGCGAACGGCTACACCTTC CSSRGANGYTF
few TRBJ2-4 TRBD1 TRBV28 TGTGCCAGCAGTTTACCGACGACAGGGGCTAACATTCAGTACTTC CASSLPTTGANIQYF
. TRBJ1-1 . TRBV19 TGTGCCAGTATCCTCCGCGTTTGGGGGCGAGACACTGAAGCTTTCTTT CASILRVWGRDTEAFF
few TRBJ2-7 TRBD2 TRBV4-2 TGTGCCAGCAGCCAGCTAGCGGGAGGGAGCTCCTACGAGCAGTACTTC CASSQLAGGSSYEQYF
. TRBJ1-2 . TRBV7-2 TGTGCCAGCAGCCCACAGGGAGGGGCCGCCGGTTATGGCTACACCTTC CASSPQGGAAGYGYTF
. TRBJ2-3 TRBD1 TRBV27 TGTGCCAGCAGTTTCGACAGGGACAGGGGAACAGATACGCAGTATTTT CASSFDRDRGTDTQYF
few TRBJ2-7 . TRBV20-1 TGCAGTGCTAGTGGCAGCCCGTACGAGCAGTACTTC CSASGSPYEQYF
. TRBJ2-7 . TRBV10-3 TGTGCCATCAGTGAAGTGGACGAGCAGTACTTC CAISEVDEQYF
once TRBJ2-7 . TRBV28 TGTGCCAGCAGTTTGGGGAGACAAAACACCTACGAGCAGTACTTC CASSLGRQNTYEQYF
. TRBJ2-3 TRBD2 TRBV4-2 TGTGCCAGCAGCCAAGAGACTAGCGGGAGCACAGATACGCAGTATTTT CASSQETSGSTDTQYF
. TRBJ1-6 TRBD1 TRBV2 TGTGCCAGCAGTCCCGAACAGGGGGATAATTCACCCCTCCACTTT CASSPEQGDNSPLHF
few TRBJ2-1 . TRBV24-1 TGTGCCACCAGACAGGGCCCCTACAATGAGCAGTTCTTC CATRQGPYNEQFF
. TRBJ2-7 . TRBV20-1 TGCAGTGCTCTGCTACTGGGACCGTGGGGCAATGAGCAGTACTTC CSALLLGPWGNEQYF
. TRBJ1-1 . TRBV20-1 TGCAGTGCTAGAGGCGAGTATAGGGGAGCTTTCTTT CSARGEYRGAFF
. TRBJ2-1 TRBD2 TRBV7-9 TGTGCCAGCAGCCCAGCGGGACGCGGCGATGAGCAGTTCTTC CASSPAGRGDEQFF
many TRBJ2-1 TRBD2 TRBV3-1 TGTGCCAGCAGCCAAGCGGGGGGGCGTTACAATGAGCAGTTCTTC CASSQAGGRYNEQFF
. TRBJ2-4 . TRBV11-2 TGTGCCAGCAGCTTAGGGGCAGGTTTAAACATTCAGTACTTC CASSLGAGLNIQYF
few TRBJ2-3 . TRBV28 TGTGCCAGCAGTCTCCCTTCCGGGAGACGCAATACGCAGTATTTT CASSLPSGRRNTQYF
few TRBJ2-7 TRBD2 TRBV20-1 TGCAGTGCTTTCAGACTAGCGGGGCTTTACGAGCAGTACTTC CSAFRLAGLYEQYF
few TRBJ1-4 . TRBV21-1 TGTGCCAGCATTACTGAAAAACTGTTTTTT CASITEKLFF
. TRBJ2-1 TRBD2 TRBV20-1 TGCAGTGCACCTGGCGGGGGGGCCGGGAATGAGCAGTTCTTC CSAPGGGAGNEQFF
. TRBJ1-2 . TRBV7-9 TGTGCCAGCAGCTTAGCCGTGGGGCCGACTATCTATGGCTACACCTTC CASSLAVGPTIYGYTF
many TRBJ2-5 . TRBV7-2 TGTGCCAGCAGCTTAACGTACCAAGAGACCCAGTACTTC CASSLTYQETQYF
. TRBJ2-5 TRBD2 TRBV10-3 TGTGCCATCAGTGTCACGGGGGGAGAGACCCAGTACTTC CAISVTGGETQYF
once TRBJ2-3 . TRBV15 TGTGCCACCAGCAAAGATCTAGCAACAGATACGCAGTATTTT CATSKDLATDTQYF
. TRBJ2-6 . TRBV12-3/TRBV12-4 TGTGCCAGCAGTTTTGACCGGGCATCTGGGGCCAACGTCCTGACTTTC CASSFDRASGANVLTF
. TRBJ2-1 TRBD2 TRBV7-2 TGTGCCAGCAGCTTAGCAGAACGAGCGGGAGTGTATGAGCAGTTCTTC CASSLAERAGVYEQFF
. TRBJ2-1 TRBD1 TRBV25-1 TGTGCCAGCAGTGACCAAACTAGGGGGCCTTACAATGAGCAGTTCTTC CASSDQTRGPYNEQFF